This entry lists 2 T cell receptor beta chains sequenced from one sample in a study of early T cells in non-severe SARS-CoV-2 infection. TCRdb used MiXCR to reprocess the 5' RACE reads, holding one entry per CDR3 protein. The table has around 44,000 distinct CDR3 sequences, around 7.7% seen once. The sequencing input was whole blood. Receptor source: an adult who was a healthcare worker with PCR-confirmed SARS-CoV-2 infection or an uninfected control (not recorded which).

This clonotype has a count of ten or more. The rearrangement links TRBV9 to TRBJ2-2; 7 bases are a match to TRBD1. V shed 3 bases and J 4 bases; nucleotides not matched to a gene: 3. The CDR3 loop spans 14 amino acids. Germline CDR1 reads SGDLS; CDR2 reads YYNGEE. CDR3 coding DNA: TGTGCCAGCAGCGAGGGACAGAGCACCGGGGAGCTGTTTTTT. Translating it yields CASSEGQSTGELFF. Full variable domain (missing parts from reference TRBV9 and TRBJ2-2): DSGVTQTPKHLITATGQRVTLRCSPRSGDLSVYWYQQSLDQGLQFLIQYYNGEERAKGNILERFSAQQFPDLHSELNLSSLELGDSALYFCASSEGQSTGELFFGEGSRLTVL.

In this sample, this clonotype turned up many times. V and J are TRBV7-9 and TRBJ1-1; D is unclear. The germline V gene encodes CDR1 SEHNR and CDR2 FQNEAQ (reference sequence). This CDR3 comprises 14 residues. V shed 5 bases and J shed 1 base, with 11 bases lying between them. The CDR3 nucleotides are TGTGCCAGCAGCGTAATAACGGGGAACACTGAAGCTTTCTTT. Translated, it gives CASSVITGNTEAFF.